A single T cell receptor beta chain is shown here with its context. Its antigen is currently unknown. Germline assignment: CDR1 LNHDA and CDR2 SQIVND (reference sequence). The CDR3 length is 15 residues. Trimming removed 10 bases from V and 7 bases from J; junction bases left unmatched: 8. This sample is drawn from a study of beta chain features in type 1 diabetes. Study outcomes and limitations: Naive, central memory and regulatory TCRB repertoires appeared more similar among patients than healthy donors.

Reverse transcription of all isolated RNA meant that expressed TCRB transcripts were sequenced. Sequenced by immunoSEQ multiplex PCR; TCRdb stores in-frame clones only, minus some. The table has some 99,000 clones, under 40% seen once; the top ten hold approximately 0.065%. Input material: stem cell memory CD4+ T cells from blood. The chain employs TRBV19 and TRBJ2-1, with 15 bases matching TRBD2. This TCR derives from a woman aged 18 to 35 in good health. As DNA, the CDR3 is TGTGCCACCGCGTGGACTAGCGGGAGGGGGAATGAGCAGTTCTTC. Translated, it gives CATAWTSGRGNEQFF.